This is a list of T cell receptor beta chains from one sample in a study of blood T cell repertoires in COVID-19. TCRdb's copy holds only in-frame clones and misses some; the assay was immunoSEQ multiplex PCR. The profile shows 150,000 to 200,000 clones, roughly 88% of them singletons. Sequencing was performed on peripheral blood. These receptors originate from a human donor with active or convalescent COVID-19. The donor label of this sample is uncertain. CDR3s include the opening cysteine and the closing phenylalanine or tryptophan. The D gene is left open where the match is weak. Only part of the rows carry a size: once, few, many, or a class if the clone is expanded.

TRBJ2-1 TRBV6-5 many TRBD1 TGTGCCAGCAGCCACAGGGGCCTTTCCGGGCATGAGCAGTTCTTC CASSHRGLSGHEQFF
TRBJ1-5 TRBV28 - - TGTGCCAGCAGTTTATCGGGTCAGCCCCAGCATTTT CASSLSGQPQHF
TRBJ1-6 TRBV7-2 - - TGTGCCAGCAGCTCTCGCAGGGGCCCCTATAATTCACCCCTCCACTTT CASSSRRGPYNSPLHF
TRBJ2-7 TRBV27 - - TGTGCCAGCAGCCGGATGGGCCACGAGCAGTACTTC CASSRMGHEQYF
TRBJ2-7 TRBV7-9 - TRBD1 TGTGCCAGCAGCCAGGGGGCGACTTACGAGCAGTACTTC CASSQGATYEQYF
TRBJ2-5 TRBV2 - - TGTGCCAGCAGCGCAAGGAGGGCCAGACAAGAGACCCAGTACTTC CASSARRARQETQYF
TRBJ2-7 TRBV11-2 - - TGTGCCAGCGGTCCCCGGGGTTATCGGTACTTC CASGPRGYRYF
TRBJ2-5 TRBV7-9 - TRBD2 TGTGCCAGCGGACTAGCGGGGGGAAAAGAGACCCAGTACTTC CASGLAGGKETQYF
TRBJ2-7 TRBV6-5 - TRBD2 TGTGCCAGCACGGGGGGAGGGCCGCGGGAGCAGTACTTC CASTGGGPREQYF
TRBJ1-2 TRBV5-6 few - TGTGCCAGCAGCCCTATAGGGGAGGGAGACTATGGCTACACCTTC CASSPIGEGDYGYTF
TRBJ1-2 TRBV6-6 few - TGTGCCAGCAGTTTACTCGGACAAAATGGCTACACCTTC CASSLLGQNGYTF
TRBJ2-1 TRBV7-2 - TRBD1 TGTGCCAGCAGCTCCAAGGGGGCGAAAGGTGGTGAGCAGTTCTTC CASSSKGAKGGEQFF
TRBJ2-3 TRBV3-1/TRBV3-2 - TRBD2 TGTGCCAGCAGCCACCGTAGGACTAGCGGGAGGTCAGATACGCAGTATTTT CASSHRRTSGRSDTQYF
TRBJ1-5 TRBV28 - - TGTGCCAGCAGCCCGGAGCGCTCGACGAATCAGCCCCAGCATTTT CASSPERSTNQPQHF
TRBJ1-2 TRBV24-1 - - TGTGCCACCAGTGATTTGCAGGGATCCTATGGCTACACCTTC CATSDLQGSYGYTF
TRBJ2-5 TRBV4-3 - TRBD2 TGCGCCAGCAGCCAAGAAGGCCTAGCGGAGATCCAAGAGACCCAGTACTTC CASSQEGLAEIQETQYF
TRBJ2-3 TRBV11-3 - TRBD2 TGTGCCAGCAGCTTATGGGGCGGGAGGGCCGGAAGCACAGATACGCAGTATTTT CASSLWGGRAGSTDTQYF
TRBJ1-5 TRBV13 - - TGTGCCAGCAGCTTAGCTGGTGGGGCGTCCCAGCATTTT CASSLAGGASQHF
TRBJ2-2 TRBV2 - TRBD2 TGTGCCAGCAGCGCGCGGGGGGACACCGGGGAGCTGTTTTTT CASSARGDTGELFF
TRBJ2-5 TRBV5-4 few TRBD1 TGTGCCAGCAGCTTCACCCCCGGGGACAGTGGGCAAGAGACCCAGTACTTC CASSFTPGDSGQETQYF
TRBJ2-5 TRBV18 - TRBD1 TGTGCCAGCTCACAGATGGGACAGGGGGAGAAGGAGACCCAGTACTTC CASSQMGQGEKETQYF
TRBJ1-2 TRBV5-4 once TRBD1 TGTGCCAGCAGCCGTCCGGACAGGGGGCTCAACTATGGCTACACCTTC CASSRPDRGLNYGYTF
TRBJ1-1 TRBV7-9 once - TGTGCCAGCAGCTTAGGGCAGGGAATACGAGCTTTCTTT CASSLGQGIRAFF
TRBJ2-3 TRBV20-1 - TRBD2 TGCAGTGCTAGTTTCGGGAGGGAAGATACGCAGTATTTT CSASFGREDTQYF